This entry lists 4 T cell receptor beta chains sequenced from one sample in a study of T cells in Graves' hyperthyroidism and ophthalmopathy. Amplification yielded TCR beta CDR3 regions, with RNA transcripts as the source. The TCR CDR3 first-round RT-PCR relied on the HTBI primer set. TCRdb re-analysed the multiplex PCR reads in MiXCR, keeping a single row per CDR3 protein. The top ten clones hold 4.5% to 6% of a sample with nearly 600,000 distinct CDR3 sequences, approximately 13% of them seen once. The sequencing sample was made of blood. The receptors come from a woman aged 25 to 39 with Graves' hyperthyroidism that later progressed to Graves' ophthalmopathy.

This clonotype was seen repeatedly, ten times or more. CDR3 sequence: CASTSRAIGNQPQHF. DNA of the CDR3: TGTGCCAGCACTTCGAGGGCTATTGGCAATCAGCCCCAGCATTTT. V usage is TRBV28 and J usage is TRBJ1-5; unclear D gene. Trimming left V 7 bases short and J 2 bases short, with 15 bases between. Germline V gene sequence: CDR1 MDHEN, CDR2 SYDVKM. The CDR3 has 15 residues.

This clonotype was counted ten times or more. The V call is TRBV2, the J call TRBJ1-1; perhaps TRBD1 as D (5 bases). CDR3 length equals 14 residues. V was shortened by 1 base and J by 5 bases, with 11 bases between the two germline ends. Germline V gene lookup returns CDR1 SNHLY and CDR2 FYNNEI. The chain's CDR3 is CASSEGRVGTEAFF. In DNA, the CDR3 is TGTGCCAGCAGTGAAGGCAGGGTCGGGACTGAAGCTTTCTTT.

In this sample, this clonotype turned up many times. V and J are TRBV19 and TRBJ2-7; D gene uncertain. The CDR3 is made up of 13 amino acids. The V gene's germline CDR1 is LNHDA and CDR2 SQIVND (reference sequence). The V end was cut by 7 bases, the J end by 3 bases, with 13 bases between. The CDR3 spells CASTPGVNYEQYF. CDR3 nucleotides: TGTGCCAGTACCCCAGGAGTAAACTACGAGCAGTACTTC.

Comments on this clonotype: The junction departs from the called germline gene at one end, perhaps through a read error. V and J are TRBV4-3 and TRBJ2-7; 8 positions match TRBD2. This CDR3 is built from 15 residues. Germline CDR1 and CDR2: LGHNA and YSLEER. The CDR3 DNA sequence: TGCGCCAGCACCCAAGAACTAGCGGCGACCTACGAGCAGTACTTC. Translation: CASTQELAATYEQYF.